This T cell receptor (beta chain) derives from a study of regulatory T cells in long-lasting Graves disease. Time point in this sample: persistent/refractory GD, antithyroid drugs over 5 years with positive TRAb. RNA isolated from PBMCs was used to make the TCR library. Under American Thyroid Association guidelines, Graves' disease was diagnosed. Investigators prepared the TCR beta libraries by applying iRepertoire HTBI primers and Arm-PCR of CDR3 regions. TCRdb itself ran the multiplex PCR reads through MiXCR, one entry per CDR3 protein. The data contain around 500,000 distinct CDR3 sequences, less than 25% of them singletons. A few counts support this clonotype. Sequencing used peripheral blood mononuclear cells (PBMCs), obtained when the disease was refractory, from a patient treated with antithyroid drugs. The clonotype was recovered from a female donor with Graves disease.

The CDR3 sequence is CASSRPRERNTEAFF. The DNA for the CDR3 is TGTGCCAGTAGTAGACCCAGGGAGAGGAACACTGAAGCTTTCTTT. The chain recombines TRBV19 with TRBJ1-1; perhaps TRBD1 as D (5 bases). The germline CDR1 and CDR2 sequences are LNHDA and SQIVND (reference sequence). The CDR3 spans 15 residues. V lost 4 bases and J 1 base, leaving 13 bases between the germline ends.